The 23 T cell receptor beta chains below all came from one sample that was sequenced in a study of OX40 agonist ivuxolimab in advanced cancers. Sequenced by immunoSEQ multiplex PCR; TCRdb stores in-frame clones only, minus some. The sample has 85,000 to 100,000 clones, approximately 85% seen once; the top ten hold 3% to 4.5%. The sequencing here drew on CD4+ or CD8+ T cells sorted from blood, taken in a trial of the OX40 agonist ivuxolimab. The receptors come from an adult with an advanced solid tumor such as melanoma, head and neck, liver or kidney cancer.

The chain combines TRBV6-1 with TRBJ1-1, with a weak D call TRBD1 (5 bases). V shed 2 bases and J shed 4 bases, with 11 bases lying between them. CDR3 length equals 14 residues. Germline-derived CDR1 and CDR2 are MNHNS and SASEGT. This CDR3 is CASSERRGITEAFF. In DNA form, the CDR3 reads TGTGCCAGCAGTGAAAGGAGGGGCATCACTGAAGCTTTCTTT.

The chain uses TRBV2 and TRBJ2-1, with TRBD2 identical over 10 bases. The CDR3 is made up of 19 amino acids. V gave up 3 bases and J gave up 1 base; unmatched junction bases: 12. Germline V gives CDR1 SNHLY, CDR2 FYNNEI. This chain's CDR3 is CASSEASGRIFGSYNEQFF. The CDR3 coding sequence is TGTGCCAGCAGTGAGGCTAGCGGGAGAATATTTGGGTCCTACAATGAGCAGTTCTTC.

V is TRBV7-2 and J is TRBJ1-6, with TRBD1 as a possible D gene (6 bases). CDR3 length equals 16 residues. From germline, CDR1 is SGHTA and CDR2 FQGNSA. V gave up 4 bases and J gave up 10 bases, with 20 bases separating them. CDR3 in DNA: TGTGCCAGCAGCTCACTACTGACAGGTTATGGATCACCCCTCCACTTT. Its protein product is CASSSLLTGYGSPLHF.

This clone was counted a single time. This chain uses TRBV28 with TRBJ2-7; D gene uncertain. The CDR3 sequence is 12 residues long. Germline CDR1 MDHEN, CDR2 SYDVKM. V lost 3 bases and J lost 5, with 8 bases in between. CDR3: CASSFLIHEQYF. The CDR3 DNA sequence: TGTGCCAGCAGTTTTCTGATCCACGAGCAGTACTTC.

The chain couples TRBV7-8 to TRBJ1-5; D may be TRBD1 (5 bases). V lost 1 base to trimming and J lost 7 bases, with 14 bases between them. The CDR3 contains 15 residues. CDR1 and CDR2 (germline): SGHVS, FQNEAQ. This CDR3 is CASSLGRAVWQPQHF. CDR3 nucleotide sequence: TGTGCCAGCAGCTTAGGCAGGGCTGTATGGCAGCCCCAGCATTTT.

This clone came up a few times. The CDR3 here is CASSLYRYEQYF. The CDR3 nucleotides are TGTGCCAGCAGCCTATACCGCTACGAGCAGTACTTC. The genes are TRBV11-2 and TRBJ2-7; D remains ambiguous. CDR1 is SGHAT and CDR2 is FQNNGV in the germline V gene. The CDR3 length is 12 residues. V shed 5 bases and J shed 3 bases, with 8 bases lying between them.

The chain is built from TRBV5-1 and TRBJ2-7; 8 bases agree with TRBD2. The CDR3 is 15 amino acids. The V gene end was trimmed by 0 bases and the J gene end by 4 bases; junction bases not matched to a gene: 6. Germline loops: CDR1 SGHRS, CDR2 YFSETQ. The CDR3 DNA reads TGCGCCAGCAGCTTGGGAGTAGCGGGGATATACGAGCAGTACTTC. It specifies CASSLGVAGIYEQYF.

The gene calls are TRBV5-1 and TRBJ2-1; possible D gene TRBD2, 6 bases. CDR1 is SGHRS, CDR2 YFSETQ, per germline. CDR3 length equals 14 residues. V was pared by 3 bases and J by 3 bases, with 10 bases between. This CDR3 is CASSWGTDYNEQFF. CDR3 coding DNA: TGCGCCAGCAGCTGGGGGACTGACTACAATGAGCAGTTCTTC.

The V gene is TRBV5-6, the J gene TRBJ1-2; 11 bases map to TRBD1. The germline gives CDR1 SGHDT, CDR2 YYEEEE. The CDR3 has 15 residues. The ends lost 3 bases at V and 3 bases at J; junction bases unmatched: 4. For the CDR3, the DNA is TGTGCCAGCAGCTACGGACAGGGGGCTGACTATGGCTACACCTTC. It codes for CASSYGQGADYGYTF.

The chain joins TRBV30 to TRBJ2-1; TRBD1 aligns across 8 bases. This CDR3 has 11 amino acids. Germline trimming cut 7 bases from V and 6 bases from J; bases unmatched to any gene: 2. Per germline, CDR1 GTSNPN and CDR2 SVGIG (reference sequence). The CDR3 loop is CASGQGNEQFF. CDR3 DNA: TGTGCCTCCGGACAGGGCAATGAGCAGTTCTTC.

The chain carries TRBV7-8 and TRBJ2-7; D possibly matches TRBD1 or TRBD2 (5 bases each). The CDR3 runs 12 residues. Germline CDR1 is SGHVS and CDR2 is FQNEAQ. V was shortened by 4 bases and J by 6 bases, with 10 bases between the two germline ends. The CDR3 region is CASSYRGREQYF. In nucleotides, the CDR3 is TGTGCCAGCAGCTACCGGGGCCGCGAGCAGTACTTC.

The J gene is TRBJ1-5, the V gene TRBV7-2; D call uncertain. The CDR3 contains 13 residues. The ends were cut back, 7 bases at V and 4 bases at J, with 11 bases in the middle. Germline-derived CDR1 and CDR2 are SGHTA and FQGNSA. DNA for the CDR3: TGTGCCAGCAACGTGCTAATAAATCAGCCCCAGCATTTT. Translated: CASNVLINQPQHF.

Here the CDR3 reads CASSFLGGSSTDTQYF. The CDR3 nucleotides read TGTGCCAGCAGCTTTCTAGGCGGGAGTTCCACAGATACGCAGTATTTT. The rearrangement joins TRBV7-8 to TRBJ2-3, with 7 bases lining up with TRBD2. The CDR3 runs to 16 residues. V was clipped by 3 bases and J by 2 bases; unmatched bases: 8. Germline V CDR1 and CDR2: SGHVS, FQNEAQ.

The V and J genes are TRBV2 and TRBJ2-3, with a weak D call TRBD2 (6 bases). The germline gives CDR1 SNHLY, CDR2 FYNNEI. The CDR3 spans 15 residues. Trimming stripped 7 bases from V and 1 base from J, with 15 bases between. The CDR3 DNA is TGTGCCAGCATGTTAGCGGAGGGGCGCACAGATACGCAGTATTTT. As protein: CASMLAEGRTDTQYF. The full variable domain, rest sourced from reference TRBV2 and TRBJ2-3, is EPEVTQTPSHQVTQMGQEVILRCVPISNHLYFYWYRQILGQKVEFLVSFYNNEISEKSEIFDDQFSVERPDGSNFTLKIRSTKLEDSAMYFCASMLAEGRTDTQYFGPGTRLTVL.

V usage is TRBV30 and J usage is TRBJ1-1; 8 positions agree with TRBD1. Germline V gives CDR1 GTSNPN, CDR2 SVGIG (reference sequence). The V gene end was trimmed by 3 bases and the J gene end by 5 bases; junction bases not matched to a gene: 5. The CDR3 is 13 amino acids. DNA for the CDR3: TGTGCCTGGAGAACGACAGGGGAGACTGAAGCTTTCTTT. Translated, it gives CAWRTTGETEAFF.

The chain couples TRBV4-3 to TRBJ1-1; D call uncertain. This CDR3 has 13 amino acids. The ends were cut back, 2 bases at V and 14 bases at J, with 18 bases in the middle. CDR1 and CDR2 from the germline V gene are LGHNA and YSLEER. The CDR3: CASSQLQDGVEFF. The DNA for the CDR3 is TGCGCCAGCAGCCAACTCCAGGATGGGGTCGAGTTCTTT.

The CDR3 nucleotides read TGTGCCAGCAGCCCCCGGGGAGGAGAGGGCACTGAAGCTTTCTTT. This codes for CASSPRGGEGTEAFF. V usage is TRBV14 and J usage is TRBJ1-1; D not certain. This CDR3 is 15 amino acids long. Trimming pared 4 bases from V and 4 bases from J, leaving 16 bases between. CDR1 is SGHDN and CDR2 is FVKESK in the germline V gene.

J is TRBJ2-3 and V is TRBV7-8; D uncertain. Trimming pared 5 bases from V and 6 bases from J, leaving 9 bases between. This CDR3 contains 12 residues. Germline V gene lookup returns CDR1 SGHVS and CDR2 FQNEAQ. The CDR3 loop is CASSPWQDTQYF. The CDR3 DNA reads TGTGCCAGCAGCCCCTGGCAGGATACGCAGTATTTT.

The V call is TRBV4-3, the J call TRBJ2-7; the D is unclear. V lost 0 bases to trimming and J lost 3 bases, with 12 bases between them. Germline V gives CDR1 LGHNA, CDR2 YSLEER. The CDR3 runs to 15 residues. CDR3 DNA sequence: TGCGCCAGCAGCCAAGACAGTTCGTCCCGCTACGAGCAGTACTTC. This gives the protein CASSQDSSSRYEQYF.

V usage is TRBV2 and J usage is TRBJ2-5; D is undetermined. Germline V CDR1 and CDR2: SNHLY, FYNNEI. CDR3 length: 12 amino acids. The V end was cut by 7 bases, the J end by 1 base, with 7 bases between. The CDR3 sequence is CASTLFQETQYF. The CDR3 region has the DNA TGTGCCAGCACGCTATTCCAAGAGACCCAGTACTTC.

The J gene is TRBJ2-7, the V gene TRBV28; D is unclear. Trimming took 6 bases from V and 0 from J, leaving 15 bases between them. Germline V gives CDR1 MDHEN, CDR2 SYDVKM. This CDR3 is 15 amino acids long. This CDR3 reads CASRPRLHSSYEQYF. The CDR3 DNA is TGTGCCAGCAGGCCCCGCTTACACTCCTCCTACGAGCAGTACTTC.

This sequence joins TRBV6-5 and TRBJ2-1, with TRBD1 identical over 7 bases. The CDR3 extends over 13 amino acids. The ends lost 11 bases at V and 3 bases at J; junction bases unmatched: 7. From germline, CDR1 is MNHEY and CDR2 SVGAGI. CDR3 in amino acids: CAARGPGYNEQFF. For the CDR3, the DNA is TGTGCCGCGAGGGGGCCGGGCTACAATGAGCAGTTCTTC.

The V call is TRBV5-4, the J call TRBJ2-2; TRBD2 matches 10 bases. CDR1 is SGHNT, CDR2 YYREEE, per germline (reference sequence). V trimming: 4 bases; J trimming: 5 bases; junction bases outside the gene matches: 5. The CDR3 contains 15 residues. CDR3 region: CASSPSGRGTGELFF. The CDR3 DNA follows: TGTGCCAGCAGCCCAAGCGGGAGGGGGACCGGGGAGCTGTTTTTT.